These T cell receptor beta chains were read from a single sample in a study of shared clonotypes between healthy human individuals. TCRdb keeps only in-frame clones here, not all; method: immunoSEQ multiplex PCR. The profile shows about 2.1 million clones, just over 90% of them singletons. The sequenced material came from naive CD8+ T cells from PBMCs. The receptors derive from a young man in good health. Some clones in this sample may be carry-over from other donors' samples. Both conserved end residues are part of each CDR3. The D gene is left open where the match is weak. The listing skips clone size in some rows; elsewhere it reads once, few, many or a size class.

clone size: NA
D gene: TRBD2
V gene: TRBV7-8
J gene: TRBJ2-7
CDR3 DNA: TGTGCCAGCAGCCCCGGGACTAGCGTAAGATACGAGCAGTACTTC
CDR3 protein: CASSPGTSVRYEQYF

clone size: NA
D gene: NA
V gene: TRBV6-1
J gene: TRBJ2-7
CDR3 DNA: TGTGCCAGCAGTGAGTGGACCCCTCCCTACGAGCAGTACTTC
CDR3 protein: CASSEWTPPYEQYF

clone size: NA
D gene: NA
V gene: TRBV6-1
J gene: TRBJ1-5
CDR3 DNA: TGTGCCAGCAGTGAACTTATTCTGGTGAGCAATCAGCCCCAGCATTTT
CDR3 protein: CASSELILVSNQPQHF

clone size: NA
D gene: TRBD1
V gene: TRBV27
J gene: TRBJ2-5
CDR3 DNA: TGTGCCAGCGGCTACAGGGGTCCGGAAGAGACCCAGTACTTC
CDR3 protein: CASGYRGPEETQYF

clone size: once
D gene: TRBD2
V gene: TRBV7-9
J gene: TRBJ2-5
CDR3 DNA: TGTGCCAGCAGCTTATTAGTACTAGCGGGGATCCAAGAGACCCAGTACTTC
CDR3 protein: CASSLLVLAGIQETQYF

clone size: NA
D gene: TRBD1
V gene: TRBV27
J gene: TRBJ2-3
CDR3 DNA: TGTGCCAGCAGTTTAACAAAATGGACAGGGTGGGCCACAGATACGCAGTATTTT
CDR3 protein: CASSLTKWTGWATDTQYF

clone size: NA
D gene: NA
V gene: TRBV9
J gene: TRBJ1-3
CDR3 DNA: TGTGCCAGCAGCGTAGATTCCCGATTCGGCGGGGGAAACACCATATATTTT
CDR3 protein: CASSVDSRFGGGNTIYF

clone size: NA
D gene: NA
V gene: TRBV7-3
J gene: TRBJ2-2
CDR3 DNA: TGTGCCAGCAGCGGGACGGCGAACACCGGGGAGCTGTTTTTT
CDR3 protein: CASSGTANTGELFF

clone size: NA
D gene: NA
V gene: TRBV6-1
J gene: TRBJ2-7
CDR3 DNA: TGTGCCAGCAGCAGCAGGGGGGAGGGATACGAGCAGTACTTC
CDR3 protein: CASSSRGEGYEQYF

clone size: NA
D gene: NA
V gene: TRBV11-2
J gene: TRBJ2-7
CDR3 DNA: TGTGCCAGCAGCTACACACGGGCGTTCTACGAGCAGTACTTC
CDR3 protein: CASSYTRAFYEQYF

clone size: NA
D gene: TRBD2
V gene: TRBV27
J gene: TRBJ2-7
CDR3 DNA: TGTGCCAGCAGTTTATCAGCGGGAGAGGAATCCCACGAGCAGTACTTC
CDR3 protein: CASSLSAGEESHEQYF